The T cell receptor (beta chain) under discussion was sequenced for a study of blood T cell repertoires in COVID-19. About the research overall: Sites in the United States, Italy and Spain provided acute and convalescent COVID-19 samples. PBMCs, B-cell-depleted T cells, or T cells provided the cDNA or gDNA that made up the material.

The V gene's germline CDR1 is SGHVS and CDR2 FQNEAQ. The CDR3 is made up of 14 amino acids. V shed 3 bases and J shed 4 bases, with 10 bases lying between them. TCRdb keeps only in-frame clones here, not all; method: immunoSEQ multiplex PCR. The sample comprises around 200,000 clones, 85% to 90% of which are singletons, and 1.2% rests with the top ten. Recruits, aged roughly 18 to 90 years, lived in 24 US areas. V usage is TRBV7-8 and J usage is TRBJ1-5; D might be TRBD1 (5 bases). Sample: PBMCs or T cells enriched from blood (not recorded which). The sequence was collected from a man in his thirties or forties who had recovered from COVID-19. The CDR3, as DNA: TGTGCCAGCAGCTTGAGAGCAGGGAATCAGCCCCAGCATTTT. Protein sequence: CASSLRAGNQPQHF.